A single T cell receptor beta chain is shown here with its context. Its specificity is unknown. This entry comes from a study of blood T cells in healthy people across ages. The people who gave samples were healthy Caucasians from Russia, aged roughly 6 to 100. Investigators took ten milliliters of peripheral blood from every donor. A second about 7 to 12 cycle PCR used barcoded and J-beta primers. In TCRdb, the 5' RACE reads were re-called with MiXCR into one record per CDR3 protein. The table has around 1.5 million distinct CDR3 sequences, roughly 40% seen once. This CDR3 spans 14 amino acids. Between the trimmed V and J ends, which lost 4 bases and 2 bases, there was a span of 9 bases. Germline V CDR1 and CDR2: GTSNPN, SVGIG (reference sequence). General study results and limits: When set beside aged donors, long-lived donors presented more naive CD4+ cells and higher diversity. The recorded TCR beta diversity per million T cells decreased in a roughly linear manner with age.

The chain has TRBV30 and TRBJ2-6; a possible D gene is TRBD2 (5 bases). The source is a woman aged 18-29 years in good health. The source material was blood. CDR3 sequence: CAWNEAAGANVLTF. In DNA form, the CDR3 reads TGTGCCTGGAACGAAGCGGCTGGGGCCAACGTCCTGACTTTC.